These 31 T cell receptor beta chains came from one sample sequenced in a study of radiotherapy plus CTLA-4 blockade in lung cancer. TCRdb's copy holds only in-frame clones and misses some; the assay was immunoSEQ multiplex PCR. The table has about 43,000 clones, about two thirds seen once. The starting material was peripheral blood, obtained from a patient treated with radiotherapy plus ipilimumab. Source of these receptors: a human donor with non-small cell lung cancer who had a partial response to radiotherapy plus ipilimumab.

The rearrangement joins TRBV18 to TRBJ2-5, with a tentative D call TRBD2 (5 bases). V gave up 2 bases and J gave up 5 bases, with 9 bases separating them. Germline V gene lookup returns CDR1 KGHSH and CDR2 LQKENI. The CDR3 covers 13 residues. As DNA, the CDR3 is TGTGCCAGCTCACCAGGAGGCCGGGAGACCCAGTACTTC. It is translated as CASSPGGRETQYF.

The rearrangement joins TRBV2 to TRBJ2-5; no clear D. Judging by the DNA end, TRBJ2-7 fits better; the J call may be wrong. CDR1 SNHLY and CDR2 FYNNEI come from the germline V gene. This CDR3 has 15 residues. DNA of the CDR3: TGTGCCAGCAGTGAAACCAGGCCGAGCTCCTACGAGCAGTACTTC. Encoded protein: CASSETRPSSYEQYF.

The rearrangement uses TRBV5-1 and TRBJ2-7, with 12 nucleotides matching TRBD2. CDR1 and CDR2 from the germline V gene are SGHRS and YFSETQ. The CDR3 loop spans 15 amino acids. J gave up 4 bases and V 4 bases, and 6 bases lay outside the gene matches. The chain's CDR3 is CASSTSGGFVYEQYF. The CDR3 DNA is TGCGCCAGCAGCACTAGCGGGGGGTTTGTTTACGAGCAGTACTTC.

This chain uses TRBV15 with TRBJ1-1; 7 nucleotides match TRBD1. Looked up from germline, CDR1 is LNHNV and CDR2 is YYDKDF (reference sequence). The CDR3 is 17 amino acids. Trimming took 0 bases from V and 2 from J; bases not matched to a gene: 9. The CDR3 nucleotides read TGTGCCACCAGCAGAGATGGGTGGGACAGCCTTAACACTGAAGCTTTCTTT. As protein: CATSRDGWDSLNTEAFF.

This chain connects TRBV15 to TRBJ2-4; possibly TRBD1 for D (5 bases). With 0 bases removed from V and 9 bases from J, the gap between germline ends came to 12 bases. This CDR3 spans 14 amino acids. Per germline, CDR1 LNHNV and CDR2 YYDKDF (reference sequence). CDR3 DNA: TGTGCCACCAGCAGAGAGTCCTGGGGCACCATTCAGTACTTC. Protein sequence: CATSRESWGTIQYF. Looking up the rest from reference TRBV15 and TRBJ2-4 gives the full variable domain: DAMVIQNPRYQVTQFGKPVTLSCSQTLNHNVMYWYQQKSSQAPKLLFHYYDKDFNNEADTPDNFQSRRPNTSFCFLDIRSPGLGDTAMYLCATSRESWGTIQYFGAGTRLSVL.

This clone was seen just once. This chain connects TRBV7-3 to TRBJ2-1; 16 bases map to TRBD2. Losses at the gene ends were 6 bases for V and 6 bases for J; bases not matched to a gene: 2. The CDR3 spans 15 residues. Germline CDR1 reads SGHTA; CDR2 reads FQGTGA. DNA for the CDR3: TGTGCCAGCAGGGGACTAGCGGGGGGGCCCAATGAGCAGTTCTTC. Amino acid sequence: CASRGLAGGPNEQFF. The full variable domain, its missing parts supplied by reference TRBV7-3 and TRBJ2-1, is GAGVSQTPSNKVTEKGKYVELRCDPISGHTALYWYRQSLGQGPEFLIYFQGTGAADDSGLPNDRFFAVRPEGSVSTLKIQRTERGDSAVYLCASRGLAGGPNEQFFGPGTRLTVL.

This clone has more than one count but fewer than ten. This CDR3 is CATLQGPSYEQYF. The CDR3 region has the DNA TGTGCCACCCTGCAGGGTCCTAGCTACGAGCAGTACTTC. The V and J genes are TRBV6-5 and TRBJ2-7, with TRBD1 as a possible D gene (5 bases). V dropped 10 bases and J dropped 3 bases, with 16 bases sitting between them. CDR3 size: 13 residues. Germline V gives CDR1 MNHEY, CDR2 SVGAGI.

The V gene is TRBV6-6, the J gene TRBJ1-5; D possibly corresponds to TRBD1 (5 bases). Germline V gene sequence: CDR1 MNHNY, CDR2 SVGAGI (reference sequence). The V end lost 1 base, the J end lost 4 bases, and 8 bases lay between the germline ends. The CDR3 spans 14 residues. CDR3 nucleotide sequence: TGTGCCAGCAGTTACTTTCGGGGGAATCAGCCCCAGCATTTT. Translating it yields CASSYFRGNQPQHF.

The count of this clone is one. The chain couples TRBV18 to TRBJ2-7; 7 bases line up with TRBD1. V was clipped by 6 bases and J by 4 bases; unmatched bases: 9. The CDR3 covers 14 residues. Germline lookup yields CDR1 KGHSH and CDR2 LQKENI. The CDR3 here is CASSVGQANYEQYF. CDR3 DNA: TGTGCCAGCTCGGTCGGACAGGCCAATTACGAGCAGTACTTC.

The DNA of the CDR3 is TGTGCCAGCAGTCCGGGACTAGCGGATGCTACCGGGGAGCTGTTTTTT. It encodes CASSPGLADATGELFF. V is TRBV6-6 and J is TRBJ2-2; 11 positions match TRBD2. The germline V gene has CDR1 MNHNY and CDR2 SVGAGI (reference sequence). The CDR3 consists of 16 residues. J lost 5 bases, V lost 5 bases, and 7 bases had no gene match.

This clone has more than one count but fewer than ten. One end of the junction does not line up with germline, which may come from a read error. This chain uses TRBV7-2 with TRBJ1-5, with 7 bases lining up with TRBD1. The CDR3 runs 15 residues. CDR1 is SGHTA and CDR2 is FQGNSA in the germline V gene. The CDR3 DNA sequence: TGCGCCAGCAGCCAAGATCCCAGGGGGGATCAGCCCCAGCATTTT. Encoded protein: CASSQDPRGDQPQHF.

Worth noting for this clone: Within the sample, other DNA sequences also encode this same CDR3. The V call is TRBV5-6, the J call TRBJ1-2; 7 bases map to TRBD1. Germline loops: CDR1 SGHDT, CDR2 YYEEEE. V was pared by 0 bases and J by 6 bases, with 2 bases of the junction left unmatched. The CDR3 is 13 amino acids. The CDR3 region is CASSLAGTDGYTF. CDR3 DNA sequence: TGTGCCAGCAGCTTGGCCGGGACAGATGGCTACACCTTC. The full variable domain, with the rest looked up from reference TRBV5-6 and TRBJ1-2, is DAGVTQSPTHLIKTRGQQVTLRCSPKSGHDTVSWYQQALGQGPQFIFQYYEEEERQRGNFPDRFSGHQFPNYSSELNVNALLLGDSALYLCASSLAGTDGYTFGSGTRLTVV.

The chain has TRBV6-1 and TRBJ2-2, with D possibly being TRBD1 (5 bases). The V gene lost 10 bases and the J gene lost 2 bases, with 17 bases spanning the gap. The germline CDR1 and CDR2 sequences are MNHNS and SASEGT. There are 15 residues in the CDR3. Here the CDR3 DNA reads TGTGCCACCGGTGGTAAGGGGCCCAACACCGGGGAGCTGTTTTTT. Translation gives CATGGKGPNTGELFF.

V usage is TRBV27 and J usage is TRBJ2-2; TRBD2 agrees at 14 bases. CDR3 length equals 20 residues. The V gene's germline CDR1 is MNHEY and CDR2 SMNVEV (reference sequence). V gave up 5 bases and J gave up 2 bases; unmatched junction bases: 13. Written as DNA, the CDR3 is TGTGCCAGCAGTGCCGGACCTGGACTAGCGGGGGGACAAAACACCGGGGAGCTGTTTTTT. This encodes CASSAGPGLAGGQNTGELFF.

Concerning this clone itself: Compared with germline, one end of the junction differs, possibly owing to a read error. The chain uses TRBV7-7 and TRBJ2-1; a possible D gene is TRBD2 (6 bases). The CDR3 runs to 14 residues. Per germline, CDR1 SSHAT and CDR2 FNYEAQ (reference sequence). DNA of the CDR3: TGTGCTAGCAGCCCTCCTTGGGACTCCAATGAGCAGTTCTTC. It is translated as CASSPPWDSNEQFF. The full variable domain, rest sourced from reference TRBV7-7 and TRBJ2-1, is GAGVSQSPRYKVTKRGQDVTLRCDPISSHATLYWYQQALGQGPEFLTYFNYEAQPDKSGLPSDRFSAERPEGSISTLTIQRTEQRDSAMYRCASSPPWDSNEQFFGPGTRLTVL.

This clone appeared once. The chain uses TRBV18 and TRBJ1-6; 7 bases align to TRBD1. Germline V gene data show CDR1 as KGHSH and CDR2 as LQKENI. The CDR3 is made up of 14 amino acids. J lost 8 bases, V lost 2 bases, and 3 bases had no gene match. CDR3 coding DNA: TGTGCCAGCTCACCAACAGGGGAAGATTCACCCCTCCACTTT. It codes for CASSPTGEDSPLHF.

For this clone: In the same sample, other DNA sequences code for this CDR3. The J gene is TRBJ1-5, the V gene TRBV19, with 7 bases that match TRBD1. Germline V gene sequence: CDR1 LNHDA, CDR2 SQIVND (reference sequence). The CDR3 is made up of 15 amino acids. The J segment lost 1 base and the V segment lost 2 bases, leaving 2 bases of the junction unmatched. The CDR3 loop is CASSISRGSNQPQHF. The CDR3 bases are TGTGCCAGTAGTATAAGCAGGGGGAGCAATCAGCCCCAGCATTTT.

CDR3 nucleotide sequence: TGTGCCTGGAGTAACAGGGGGCGGGTAAATCAGCCCCAGCATTTT. Encoded protein: CAWSNRGRVNQPQHF. This chain links TRBV30 with TRBJ1-5; 9 bases line up with TRBD1. Trimming removed 2 bases from V and 4 bases from J; junction bases left unmatched: 6. There are 15 residues in the CDR3. Per germline, CDR1 GTSNPN and CDR2 SVGIG (reference sequence). The entire variable domain, with the rest obtained from reference TRBV30 and TRBJ1-5, is as follows: SQTIHQWPATLVQPVGSPLSLECTVEGTSNPNLYWYRQAAGRGLQLLFYSVGIGQISSEVPQNLSASRPQDRQFILSSKKLLLSDSGFYLCAWSNRGRVNQPQHFGDGTRLSIL.

DNA of the CDR3: TGTGCCAGCAGAGCGGACAGGGAAGCTTTCTTT. This gives the protein CASRADREAFF. The rearrangement links TRBV6-5 to TRBJ1-1; 7 positions agree with TRBD1. The length of the CDR3 is 11 residues. The germline gives CDR1 MNHEY, CDR2 SVGAGI. J gave up 8 bases and V 6 bases, and 3 bases lay outside the gene matches.

This clone has only a few counts. The chain combines TRBV7-3 with TRBJ2-5, with a weak D call TRBD2 (6 bases). CDR1 and CDR2 (germline): SGHTA, FQGTGA. Trimming cost V 5 bases and J 1 base, with 11 bases left between them. This CDR3 is built from 14 residues. The CDR3 is CASSPTGLQETQYF. The CDR3 nucleotides read TGTGCCAGCAGCCCCACGGGACTCCAAGAGACCCAGTACTTC. The whole variable domain, remainder taken from reference TRBV7-3 and TRBJ2-5, is GAGVSQTPSNKVTEKGKYVELRCDPISGHTALYWYRQSLGQGPEFLIYFQGTGAADDSGLPNDRFFAVRPEGSVSTLKIQRTERGDSAVYLCASSPTGLQETQYFGPGTRLLVL.

This chain joins TRBV19 and TRBJ2-7; 10 bases agree with TRBD1. The CDR3 totals 13 residues. J lost 6 bases, V lost 4 bases, and 3 bases had no gene match. Germline V gene lookup returns CDR1 LNHDA and CDR2 SQIVND (reference sequence). This CDR3 reads CASSNRDRGEQYF. The CDR3 nucleotides are TGTGCCAGTAGTAACCGGGACAGGGGCGAGCAGTACTTC. Full variable domain (remainder filled in from reference TRBV19 and TRBJ2-7): DGGITQSPKYLFRKEGQNVTLSCEQNLNHDAMYWYRQDPGQGLRLIYYSQIVNDFQKGDIAEGYSVSREKKESFPLTVTSAQKNPTAFYLCASSNRDRGEQYFGPGTRLTVT.

This clone was found once. This chain uses TRBV5-4 with TRBJ2-6, with 14 positions matching TRBD2. V gave up 5 bases and J gave up 0 bases; unmatched junction bases: 7. Germline CDR1 reads SGHNT; CDR2 reads YYREEE (reference sequence). The CDR3 totals 19 residues. The CDR3 bases are TGTGCCAGCAGACAGGGACTAGCGGGGGTGAACTCTGGGGCCAACGTCCTGACTTTC. Protein: CASRQGLAGVNSGANVLTF.

The genes are TRBV19 and TRBJ2-2, with 8 nucleotides matching TRBD2. Looked up from germline, CDR1 is LNHDA and CDR2 is SQIVND (reference sequence). Germline trimming cut 5 bases from V and 3 bases from J; bases unmatched to any gene: 8. The CDR3 runs 16 residues. CDR3 region: CASSSQAGGDTGELFF. For the CDR3, the DNA is TGTGCCAGTAGTTCTCAGGCGGGAGGCGACACCGGGGAGCTGTTTTTT.

This clone was seen only once. The rearrangement joins TRBV9 to TRBJ2-2; 7 nucleotides match TRBD2. Germline V CDR1 and CDR2: SGDLS, YYNGEE. V shed 0 bases, J shed 4 bases, and the junction held 6 bases outside the gene matches. This CDR3 comprises 16 residues. CDR3 region: CASSVELAMVTGELFF. In nucleotides, the CDR3 is TGTGCCAGCAGCGTAGAACTAGCGATGGTCACCGGGGAGCTGTTTTTT.

This clone was counted only a few times. The chain links TRBV10-3 to TRBJ2-1; TRBD2 matches 9 bases. Per the germline V gene, CDR1 is ENHRY and CDR2 is SYGVKD. Trimming cost V 6 bases and J 16 bases; bases outside gene matches: 16. The CDR3 covers 14 residues. The CDR3 coding sequence is TGTGCCATCAGAGACGGTAGCGGGAGTAGTAGTAGTTTCTTC. Encoded protein: CAIRDGSGSSSSFF.

V gene TRBV12-5 combines with J gene TRBJ2-5, with 7 bases that match TRBD1. J lost 5 bases, V lost 7 bases, and 7 bases had no gene match. Germline V gene data show CDR1 as LGHNT and CDR2 as FRNRAP. The CDR3 has 13 residues. In nucleotides, the CDR3 is TGTGCTAGTGCGGACAGGTTGTCGGAGACCCAGTACTTC. Translated, it gives CASADRLSETQYF.

V is TRBV19 and J is TRBJ2-7, with 11 positions matching TRBD2. Germline CDR1 LNHDA, CDR2 SQIVND (reference sequence). With V trimmed by 5 bases and J by 0 bases, 12 bases remained unmatched. The CDR3 spans 18 residues. The CDR3 sequence is CASSPGGRLAGSSYEQYF. The CDR3 nucleotides are TGTGCCAGTAGTCCAGGGGGCCGACTAGCGGGGAGCTCCTACGAGCAGTACTTC.

The J gene is TRBJ2-1, the V gene TRBV19, with 8 nucleotides matching TRBD2. The CDR3 extends over 16 amino acids. V trimming: 5 bases; J trimming: 8 bases; junction bases outside the gene matches: 14. From germline, CDR1 is LNHDA and CDR2 SQIVND (reference sequence). This chain's CDR3 is CASSHGRALGIDEQFF. The CDR3 DNA is TGTGCCAGTAGTCACGGGAGGGCCCTGGGAATCGATGAGCAGTTCTTC.

A single count supports this clone. The junction and the germline gene differ at one end; a read error may be behind it. The V call is TRBV20-1, the J call TRBJ1-2; the D gene is possibly TRBD1 (5 bases). The CDR3 runs to 11 residues. CDR1 is DFQATT and CDR2 is SNEGSKA in the germline V gene (reference sequence). CDR3 DNA: TGCAGTGCTAAGGCCGGGACTAAGGGCTCGTTC. Translating it yields CSAKAGTKGSF.

The chain carries TRBV6-5 and TRBJ1-5, with D possibly matching TRBD1 (6 bases). CDR3 size: 15 residues. V was shortened by 7 bases and J by 5 bases, with 18 bases between the two germline ends. The germline CDR1 and CDR2 sequences are MNHEY and SVGAGI. The CDR3 spells CASKTGSLDHQPQHF. The CDR3 region has the DNA TGTGCCAGCAAAACAGGGAGCCTTGATCATCAGCCCCAGCATTTT.

The chain employs TRBV5-6 and TRBJ1-6, with a tentative D call TRBD1 (5 bases). Looked up from germline, CDR1 is SGHDT and CDR2 is YYEEEE. Trimming took 0 bases from V and 6 from J, leaving 19 bases between them. The CDR3 length is 18 residues. Here the CDR3 reads CASSLGPGKVIFNSPLHF. The CDR3 DNA is TGTGCCAGCAGCTTGGGTCCAGGGAAGGTGATATTTAATTCACCCCTCCACTTT.